This TCR beta chain derives from a study of T cell repertoires in cytomegalovirus infection. Overall study: In public TCR beta signatures, there were indications of both CMV infection and matching HLA type. Study conclusions and caveats: There were carriers of CMV plus the relevant HLA, and cumulative public TCR beta family frequency identified them. It was HLA-C-restricted CMV-specific TCR beta clonotypes that dominated the response ex vivo.

This clonotype was found many times. Its antigen remains unidentified. One entry per CDR3 protein results from TCRdb running MiXCR on the reads. The table has some 600,000 distinct CDR3 sequences, 20% to 30% seen once. The sample consisted of CD8+ T cells from PBMCs. The sequence came from a human donor in good health (CMV status not recorded). Some clones in this sample may be carry-over from other donors' samples.

CDR3 sequence (DNA): TGTGCCAGCAGTTGGGGGGGTGTAGGACATGGCTACACCTTC. It yields the protein CASSWGGVGHGYTF. The genes are TRBV28 and TRBJ1-2; a weak D match, TRBD1 (5 bases). From germline, CDR1 is MDHEN and CDR2 SYDVKM. This CDR3 comprises 14 residues. Trimming removed 4 bases from V and 6 bases from J, with 15 bases in between.